This entry describes one TCR beta chain. The length of the CDR3 is 17 residues. V was cut by 1 base and J by 5 bases, with 18 bases left in between. Germline V lookup: CDR1 LNHNV, CDR2 YYDKDF (reference sequence). This sample stems from a study of shared clonotypes between healthy human individuals. The wider study: Per donor, three plates held CD4 naive cells, three held CD4 memory, two held CD8 naive and one held CD8 memory.

At deep level, the assay was performed. Each subset's genomic DNA was split evenly across several immunoSEQ plates. Generated by immunoSEQ multiplex PCR, the TCRdb table keeps only in-frame clones and is missing some. Of some 1.4 million clones in the sample, roughly 97% were seen once. What was sequenced was naive CD4+ T cells sorted from blood. Specified subset: CD45RA+ positively selected. This TCR was sampled from a man aged 30 to 39 in good health. This chain uses TRBV15 with TRBJ2-1; D possibly corresponds to TRBD1 (6 bases). CDR3 nucleotides: TGTGCCACCAGCAGAGCTCGGACAGCTAAACACAACAATGAGCAGTTCTTC. Its protein product is CATSRARTAKHNNEQFF.